A selection of T cell receptor beta chains follows, all from one sample in a study of blood T cell repertoires in COVID-19. Data came from immunoSEQ multiplex PCR; TCRdb stores just in-frame clones and leaves some out. The profile shows about 160,000 clones, 86% of them singletons. Sequenced input: peripheral blood. These receptors originate from a man in his fifties or sixties with active or convalescent COVID-19. Both conserved end residues are part of each CDR3. The order of the fields is D gene, J gene, clone size, V gene, CDR3 protein, CDR3 DNA. The D gene is left open where the match is weak. The listing skips clone size in some rows; elsewhere it reads once, few, many or a size class.

TRBD1 TRBJ1-2 - TRBV5-8 CASYRGYISNYGYTF TGTGCCAGTTACAGGGGCTACATCTCTAACTATGGCTACACCTTC
TRBD1 TRBJ2-2 - TRBV5-1 CASSLTGGYAGELFF TGCGCCAGCAGTTTAACAGGGGGGTACGCCGGGGAGCTGTTTTTT
TRBD1 TRBJ1-3 - TRBV7-9 CASKDRGPGNTIYF TGTGCCAGCAAGGACAGGGGCCCTGGAAACACCATATATTTT
- TRBJ2-1 - TRBV19 CASSQGGSYNEQFF TGTGCCAGTAGTCAAGGGGGTTCCTACAATGAGCAGTTCTTC
- TRBJ1-5 - TRBV27 CASSLVGYSNQPQHF TGTGCCAGCAGTTTAGTCGGGTATAGCAATCAGCCCCAGCATTTT
TRBD1 TRBJ2-3 - TRBV5-1 CASSLAGTAQDTQYF TGCGCCAGCAGCTTGGCCGGGACAGCCCAAGATACGCAGTATTTT
TRBD2 TRBJ2-3 - TRBV5-4 CASSLVSGGTDTQYF TGTGCCAGCAGCTTGGTTAGCGGGGGAACAGATACGCAGTATTTT
TRBD1 TRBJ1-5 - TRBV6-5 CASRMTGGNQPQHF TGTGCCAGCAGGATGACAGGGGGCAATCAGCCCCAGCATTTT
TRBD2 TRBJ2-5 - TRBV5-1 CASSSGTSQETQYF TGCGCCAGCAGCTCCGGGACTAGCCAAGAGACCCAGTACTTC
- TRBJ2-2 few TRBV5-1 CASSPGASSGSTGELFF TGCGCCAGCAGCCCGGGGGCGTCTAGCGGATCGACCGGGGAGCTGTTTTTT
- TRBJ2-7 - TRBV4-3 CASSRHTLTSYEQYF TGCGCCAGCAGCCGACACACTTTGACCTCCTACGAGCAGTACTTC